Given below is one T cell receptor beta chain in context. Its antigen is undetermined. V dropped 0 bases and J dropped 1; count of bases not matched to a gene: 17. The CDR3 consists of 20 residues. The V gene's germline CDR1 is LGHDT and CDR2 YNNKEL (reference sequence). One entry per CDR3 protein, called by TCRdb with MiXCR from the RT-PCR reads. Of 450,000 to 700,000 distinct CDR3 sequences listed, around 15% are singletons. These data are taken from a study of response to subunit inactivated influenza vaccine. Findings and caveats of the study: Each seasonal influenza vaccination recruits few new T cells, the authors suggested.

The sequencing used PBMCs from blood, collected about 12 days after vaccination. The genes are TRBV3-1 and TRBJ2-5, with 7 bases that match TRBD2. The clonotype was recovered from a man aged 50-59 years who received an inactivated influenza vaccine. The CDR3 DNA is TGTGCCAGCAGCCAAGATTGGTCTAGCGGTCGAATTGGGGCCCAAGAGACCCAGTACTTC. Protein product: CASSQDWSSGRIGAQETQYF.